Listed below are T cell receptor beta chains from one sample, sequenced in a study of control samples from healthy donors and cancer patients. Sequenced by immunoSEQ multiplex PCR; TCRdb stores in-frame clones only, minus some. Among tens of thousands of clones listed, 79% were seen once. Sequenced: PBMCs. The receptor source for this set is a man between 60 and 70 years old with head and neck cancer. Each CDR3 is given with its conserved first and last residue.

j_call	v_call	cdr3_aa
TRBJ2-1	TRBV7-7	CASSLGEGESSYNEQFF
TRBJ2-2	TRBV5-1	CASSLTQVTGELFF
TRBJ1-1	TRBV2	CAIGQGALNTEAFF
TRBJ2-7	TRBV28	CASRHPGGEQYF
TRBJ1-2	TRBV7-6	CASSLGTENYGYTF
TRBJ2-1	TRBV7-9	CASSLLSPNEQFF
TRBJ2-7	TRBV27	CASSSNRAQYF
TRBJ2-7	TRBV2	CASSRGQGGYEQYF
TRBJ2-3	TRBV7-3	CASSFTSGSSTDTQYF
TRBJ2-7	TRBV5-4	CASSPVPGQGTNEQYF
TRBJ2-2	TRBV7-8	CASSLVRAQGSAGELFF
TRBJ1-6	TRBV19	CASRAGTFNSPLHF
TRBJ2-6	TRBV6-5	CASSYSIRGENVLTF
TRBJ2-7	TRBV7-9	CASSLGTGSYEQYF
TRBJ2-5	TRBV13	CASSFTGGRETQYF
TRBJ2-7	TRBV5-5	CASSSRDRGYEQYF
TRBJ2-2	TRBV24-1	CATSVADNTGELFF
TRBJ1-4	TRBV28	CASRRNRGPNEKLFF
TRBJ1-4	TRBV30	CAWSVQRGGKLFF
TRBJ1-4	TRBV11-1	CASSPTGHEKLFF
TRBJ1-1	TRBV6-5	CASRGGVNTEAFF
TRBJ2-7	TRBV5-1	CASSPLAGGPNEQYF
TRBJ2-3	TRBV11-2	CASSVSGMRTDTQYF
TRBJ1-1	TRBV27	CASSLLPTGGGLRAFF
TRBJ2-6	TRBV5-1	CASSLQGPGGANVLTF
TRBJ1-4	TRBV7-2	CASSLAQAANEKLFF
TRBJ2-2	TRBV30	CAWSVRGYYTGELFF